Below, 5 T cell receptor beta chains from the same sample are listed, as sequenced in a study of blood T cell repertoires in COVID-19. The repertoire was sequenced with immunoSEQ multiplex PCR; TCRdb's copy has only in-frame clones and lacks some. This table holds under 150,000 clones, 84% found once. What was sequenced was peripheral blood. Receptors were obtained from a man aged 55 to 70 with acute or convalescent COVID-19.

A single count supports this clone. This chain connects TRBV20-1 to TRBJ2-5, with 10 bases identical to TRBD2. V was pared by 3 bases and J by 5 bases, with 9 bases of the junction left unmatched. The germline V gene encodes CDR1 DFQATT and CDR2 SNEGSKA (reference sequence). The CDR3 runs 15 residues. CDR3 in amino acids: CSASLLAGDSETQYF. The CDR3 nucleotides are TGCAGTGCTAGTCTTCTAGCGGGAGACTCGGAGACCCAGTACTTC.

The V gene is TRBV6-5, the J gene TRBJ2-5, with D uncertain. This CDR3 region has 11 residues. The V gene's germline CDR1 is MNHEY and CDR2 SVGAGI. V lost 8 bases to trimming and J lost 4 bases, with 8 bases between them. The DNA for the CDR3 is TGTGCCAGCGCGGTAGGAGAGACCCAGTACTTC. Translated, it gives CASAVGETQYF.

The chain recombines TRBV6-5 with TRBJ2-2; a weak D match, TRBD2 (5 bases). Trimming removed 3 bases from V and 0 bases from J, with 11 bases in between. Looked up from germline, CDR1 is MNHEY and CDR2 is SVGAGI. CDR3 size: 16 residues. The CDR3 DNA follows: TGTGCCAGCAGTTATGAGGGCTCCGCGAACACCGGGGAGCTGTTTTTT. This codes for CASSYEGSANTGELFF.

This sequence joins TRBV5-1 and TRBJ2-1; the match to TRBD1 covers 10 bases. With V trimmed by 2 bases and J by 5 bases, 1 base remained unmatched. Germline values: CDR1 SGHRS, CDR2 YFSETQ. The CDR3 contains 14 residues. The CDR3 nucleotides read TGCGCCAGCAGCTTTGGGACAGGGGACAATGAGCAGTTCTTC. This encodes CASSFGTGDNEQFF.

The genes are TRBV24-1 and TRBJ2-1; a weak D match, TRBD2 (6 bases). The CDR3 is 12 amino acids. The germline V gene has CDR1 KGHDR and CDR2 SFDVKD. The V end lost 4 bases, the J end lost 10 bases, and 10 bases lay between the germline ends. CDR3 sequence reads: CATSDAGREQFF. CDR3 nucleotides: TGTGCCACCAGTGACGCGGGGCGCGAGCAGTTCTTC.